The 24 T cell receptor beta chains below come from one sample, sequenced in a study of siplizumab effects on memory and regulatory T cells. TCRdb's table, derived via immunoSEQ multiplex PCR, lists solely in-frame clones and lacks some. This sample has around 100,000 clones; about 91% occur once, and the top ten carry 2.6%. Sequenced input: CD4+ T cells sorted from blood. These receptors all stem from a human donor in good health. Some clones in this sample may be carry-over from other donors' samples.

DNA for the CDR3: TGTGCCAGCAGTGATCCCAGGAATCAGCCCCAGCATTTT. Its translation: CASSDPRNQPQHF. This chain connects TRBV6-1 to TRBJ1-5, with no clear D. The CDR3 contains 13 residues. Germline CDR1 reads MNHNS; CDR2 reads SASEGT. The V end was cut by 3 bases, the J end by 4 bases, with 7 bases between.

The rearrangement uses TRBV6-6 and TRBJ2-1; D tentatively reads TRBD1 or TRBD2 (6 bases each). Germline lookup yields CDR1 MNHNY and CDR2 SVGAGI (reference sequence). Trimming pared 5 bases from V and 5 bases from J, leaving 13 bases between. CDR3 length: 14 amino acids. The CDR3 DNA is TGTGCCAGCAGTAGGAGGGGGTTGGACAATGAGCAGTTCTTC. This translates into CASSRRGLDNEQFF.

The chain joins TRBV5-1 to TRBJ1-1; D not certain. CDR3 size: 14 residues. The germline V and J ends were trimmed by 1 base and 6 bases, with 13 bases remaining between them. CDR1 and CDR2 (germline): SGHRS, YFSETQ. The CDR3 loop reads CASSLTNYGSEAFF. In DNA, the CDR3 is TGCGCCAGCAGCTTGACGAATTACGGTTCTGAAGCTTTCTTT.

V is TRBV5-5 and J is TRBJ2-1, with a weak D call TRBD2 (5 bases). CDR3 size: 15 residues. CDR1 and CDR2 from the germline V gene are SGHKS and YYEKEE (reference sequence). The ends were cut back, 1 base at V and 4 bases at J, with 12 bases in the middle. CDR3 DNA: TGTGCCAGCAGCTTGAGGGAGCTAATTTACAATGAGCAGTTCTTC. Residues: CASSLRELIYNEQFF.

J is TRBJ2-7 and V is TRBV6-5; 7 bases match TRBD2. Trimming removed 7 bases from V and 6 bases from J; junction bases left unmatched: 9. This CDR3 is built from 13 residues. The V gene's germline CDR1 is MNHEY and CDR2 SVGAGI. CDR3 protein: CASNEREVTEQYF. The CDR3 bases are TGTGCCAGCAACGAGCGGGAAGTGACCGAGCAGTACTTC.

V usage is TRBV30 and J usage is TRBJ1-2; a possible D gene is TRBD1 (5 bases). The CDR3 extends over 15 amino acids. Trimming stripped 3 bases from V and 8 bases from J, with 22 bases between. Germline V gene data show CDR1 as GTSNPN and CDR2 as SVGIG (reference sequence). The CDR3 sequence: CAWRSPGKEGGGYTF. CDR3 DNA sequence: TGTGCCTGGAGATCGCCAGGGAAAGAGGGTGGAGGCTACACCTTC. The variable domain in full, with the rest retrieved from reference TRBV30 and TRBJ1-2, is SQTIHQWPATLVQPVGSPLSLECTVEGTSNPNLYWYRQAAGRGLQLLFYSVGIGQISSEVPQNLSASRPQDRQFILSSKKLLLSDSGFYLCAWRSPGKEGGGYTFGSGTRLTVV.

The chain carries TRBV7-3 and TRBJ2-1; maybe TRBD2 (6 bases). With 8 bases removed from V and 9 bases from J, the gap between germline ends came to 20 bases. There are 14 residues in the CDR3. In germline, CDR1 is SGHTA, CDR2 FQGTGA. For the CDR3, the DNA is TGTGCCAGCCGTCCTTGGCGGGATAGGGGTGAGCAGTTCTTC. Its translation is CASRPWRDRGEQFF.

V and J are TRBV19 and TRBJ2-1; 14 bases are shared with TRBD2. CDR1 and CDR2 (germline): LNHDA, SQIVND (reference sequence). V shed 5 bases and J 0 bases; nucleotides not matched to a gene: 6. The CDR3 covers 18 residues. In DNA, the CDR3 is TGTGCCAGTAGTCCAGGGACTAGCGGGAGTCCCTCCTACAATGAGCAGTTCTTC. Protein product: CASSPGTSGSPSYNEQFF.

The gene calls are TRBV11-2 and TRBJ2-1; 8 bases are shared with TRBD1. The CDR3 extends over 17 amino acids. V lost 5 bases, J lost 0 bases, and 9 bases stayed unmatched. From germline, CDR1 is SGHAT and CDR2 FQNNGV. The CDR3 nucleotides are TGTGCCAGCAGCCACGGACAGGGTGCCAGCTCCTACAATGAGCAGTTCTTC. Translating it yields CASSHGQGASSYNEQFF.

This chain uses TRBV28 with TRBJ2-3; 10 bases are shared with TRBD2. This CDR3 has 15 residues. V lost 6 bases and J lost 4; bases outside the gene matches: 7. The germline CDR1 and CDR2 sequences are MDHEN and SYDVKM. In DNA, the CDR3 is TGTGCCAGCAGCCCCGGACTAGCGGTAGCAGATACGCAGTATTTT. Encoded protein: CASSPGLAVADTQYF.

The CDR3 loop reads CASSLGRGPDTQYF. The CDR3 DNA sequence: TGTGCCAGCAGCTTAGGCAGGGGGCCAGATACGCAGTATTTT. The rearrangement joins TRBV11-3 to TRBJ2-3; 8 bases match TRBD1. The CDR3 consists of 14 residues. Per germline, CDR1 SGHNT and CDR2 YENEEA. V trimming: 1 base; J trimming: 4 bases; junction bases outside the gene matches: 1.

The chain links TRBV19 to TRBJ1-2; no firm D call. V lost 2 bases to trimming and J lost 0 bases, with 10 bases between them. The CDR3 runs 15 residues. Germline lookup yields CDR1 LNHDA and CDR2 SQIVND (reference sequence). CDR3 loop: CASSIHWGSNYGYTF. The CDR3 DNA reads TGTGCCAGTAGTATACATTGGGGATCTAACTATGGCTACACCTTC.

Only a few counts were recorded for this clone. The chain has TRBV6-4 and TRBJ2-1; TRBD2 matches 12 bases. Per the germline V gene, CDR1 is MRHNA and CDR2 is SNTAGT. J gave up 10 bases and V 5 bases, and 9 bases lay outside the gene matches. This CDR3 spans 15 amino acids. The CDR3 loop reads CASSYGLAGSGEQFF. The CDR3 DNA is TGTGCCAGCAGTTACGGACTAGCGGGATCGGGCGAGCAGTTCTTC.

This chain joins TRBV19 and TRBJ2-3; possibly TRBD1 for D (6 bases). The germline V and J ends were trimmed by 5 bases and 4 bases, with 25 bases remaining between them. Germline loops: CDR1 LNHDA, CDR2 SQIVND (reference sequence). The CDR3 is 18 amino acids. The CDR3 DNA follows: TGTGCCAGTAGTCACACCGGCCCAGGGGCCTTGAGCCCAGATACGCAGTATTTT. Residues: CASSHTGPGALSPDTQYF.

This chain links TRBV19 with TRBJ1-1; D perhaps matches TRBD1 (6 bases). In germline, CDR1 is LNHDA, CDR2 SQIVND (reference sequence). The V and J ends lost 5 bases and 1 base respectively, with 17 bases between them. The CDR3 is 16 amino acids. The CDR3 nucleotides read TGTGCCAGTAGTTCGGGGGGGGGCCGCCGGAACACTGAAGCTTTCTTT. It yields the protein CASSSGGGRRNTEAFF.

V and J are TRBV5-1 and TRBJ2-3, with 16 bases that match TRBD2. Trimming cost V 4 bases and J 5 bases; bases outside gene matches: 4. Germline assignment: CDR1 SGHRS and CDR2 YFSETQ. The CDR3 covers 16 residues. CDR3: CASSLGLAGGEDTQYF. The CDR3 nucleotides read TGCGCCAGCAGCCTGGGACTAGCGGGAGGGGAAGATACGCAGTATTTT.

The V and J genes are TRBV5-4 and TRBJ2-5; 9 nucleotides agree with TRBD2. Trimming at V came to 5 bases and at J to 1 base, leaving 6 bases not matched to a gene. Germline V gene data show CDR1 as SGHNT and CDR2 as YYREEE (reference sequence). The CDR3 extends over 15 amino acids. The chain's CDR3 is CASSLGLATQETQYF. The CDR3 DNA follows: TGTGCCAGCAGTCTCGGACTAGCGACCCAAGAGACCCAGTACTTC.

The chain employs TRBV19 and TRBJ1-5, with 9 positions matching TRBD1. Germline CDR1 LNHDA, CDR2 SQIVND (reference sequence). After removal of 4 bases from V and 5 bases from J, the junction contained 3 bases not matched to a gene. This CDR3 has 14 amino acids. The DNA for the CDR3 is TGTGCCAGTAGTACCACAGGGGGCGATCAGCCCCAGCATTTT. Translated, it gives CASSTTGGDQPQHF.

The genes are TRBV19 and TRBJ2-5; D gene uncertain. CDR3 length equals 14 residues. V was shortened by 3 bases and J by 2 bases, with 10 bases between the two germline ends. Germline lookup yields CDR1 LNHDA and CDR2 SQIVND (reference sequence). The CDR3 DNA reads TGTGCCAGTAGTATCCCCGACACGCAAGAGACCCAGTACTTC. Amino acids: CASSIPDTQETQYF.

The chain combines TRBV7-2 with TRBJ2-3; a weak D match, TRBD2 (6 bases). CDR1 and CDR2 (germline): SGHTA, FQGNSA. V gave up 5 bases and J gave up 11 bases, with 14 bases separating them. This CDR3 contains 12 residues. CDR3 bases: TGTGCCAGCAGCCCCCGGAGGGAGGTGCAGTATTTT. As protein: CASSPRREVQYF.

The gene calls are TRBV5-5 and TRBJ1-2, with D uncertain. Germline V gene sequence: CDR1 SGHKS, CDR2 YYEKEE (reference sequence). V lost 0 bases and J 2 bases, leaving 5 bases between the germline ends. CDR3 length equals 13 residues. Here the CDR3 reads CASSLAANYGYTF. The CDR3 DNA is TGTGCCAGCAGCTTGGCTGCAAACTATGGCTACACCTTC.

V and J are TRBV7-8 and TRBJ1-1; D is possibly TRBD1 (6 bases). Between the trimmed V and J ends, which lost 1 base and 1 base, there was a span of 7 bases. The germline CDR1 and CDR2 sequences are SGHVS and FQNEAQ. CDR3 length: 14 residues. The CDR3 loop reads CASSLETGNTEAFF. The CDR3 DNA is TGTGCCAGCAGCTTAGAGACAGGGAACACTGAAGCTTTCTTT.

The chain joins TRBV18 to TRBJ2-3; no clear D gene. Germline loops: CDR1 KGHSH, CDR2 LQKENI. V dropped 3 bases and J dropped 0 bases, with 7 bases sitting between them. The CDR3 runs 14 residues. CDR3: CASSPLGSTDTQYF. CDR3 in DNA: TGTGCCAGCTCACCTCTAGGTAGCACAGATACGCAGTATTTT.

The rearrangement joins TRBV25-1 to TRBJ2-5, with D possibly matching TRBD2 (7 bases). V lost 6 bases and J 4 bases, leaving 18 bases between the germline ends. CDR3 length: 15 amino acids. The germline gives CDR1 MGHDK, CDR2 SYGVNS. The CDR3 protein is CASSVGWGGLETQYF. CDR3 coding DNA: TGTGCCAGCAGCGTGGGTTGGGGGGGGCTAGAGACCCAGTACTTC. The entire variable domain, with the rest obtained from reference TRBV25-1 and TRBJ2-5, is as follows: EADIYQTPRYLVIGTGKKITLECSQTMGHDKMYWYQQDPGMELHLIHYSYGVNSTEKGDLSSESTVSRIRTEHFPLTLESARPSHTSQYLCASSVGWGGLETQYFGPGTRLLVL.